This passage covers 20 T cell receptor beta chains from one sample sequenced in a study of human T cells and chemical hapten exposure. The time point here: patch test 2, 6 weeks after DPC sensitization. Treatment defined: therapeutic diphenylcyclopropenone sensitization with weekly scalp DPC. TCRdb reanalysed the RACE reads using MiXCR and keeps one entry per CDR3 protein. The repertoire consists of tens of thousands of distinct CDR3 sequences, with about 3.5% occurring once and the leading ten covering about 6.9%. The source was whole blood, collected in connection with sensitization to the hapten diphenylcyclopropenone (DPC). The receptors originated from a man between 40 and 49 years old with alopecia areata. Some clones in this sample may be carry-over from other donors' samples.

The CDR3 reads CASSNSRLTRNEQFF. In DNA, the CDR3 is TGTGCCAGCAGTAATAGCCGGCTGACTAGGAATGAGCAGTTCTTC. The V gene is TRBV28, the J gene TRBJ2-1; TRBD2 might be the D (6 bases). V was pared by 5 bases and J by 7 bases, with 18 bases between. Germline CDR1 MDHEN, CDR2 SYDVKM. CDR3 length: 15 residues.

In its sample, this clonotype ranks as medium-sized. This chain joins TRBV15 and TRBJ2-3; 10 bases map to TRBD1. CDR3 length: 16 amino acids. The germline gives CDR1 LNHNV, CDR2 YYDKDF (reference sequence). With 2 bases clipped from V and 6 bases from J, the junction kept 8 bases outside the gene matches. As DNA, the CDR3 is TGTGCCACCAGCAGAACTCCCGGGACAGGGGCCGATACGCAGTATTTT. Encoded protein: CATSRTPGTGADTQYF.

This clonotype was detected many times. The chain is built from TRBV12-3 or TRBV12-4 and TRBJ1-1; D gene unclear. The CDR3 runs 15 residues. Trimming took off 6 bases at V and 0 bases at J, with 14 bases between the two ends. The CDR3 is CASSLTGGVNTEAFF. Written as DNA, the CDR3 is TGTGCCAGCAGCTTAACGGGAGGCGTGAACACTGAAGCTTTCTTT.

Many counts were recorded for this clonotype. The chain recombines TRBV20-1 with TRBJ2-4, with a tentative D call TRBD2 (6 bases). The CDR3 length is 15 residues. Between the trimmed V and J ends, which lost 3 bases and 0 bases, there was a span of 12 bases. CDR1 and CDR2 from the germline V gene are DFQATT and SNEGSKA (reference sequence). For the CDR3, the DNA is TGCAGTGCTAGGCGGGGAGCGGTAGCCAAAAACATTCAGTACTTC. It is translated as CSARRGAVAKNIQYF.

This clonotype was observed at least ten times. This sequence joins TRBV29-1 and TRBJ2-1; 11 nucleotides match TRBD2. CDR3 length: 14 amino acids. The trim removed 4 bases at V and 6 bases at J, leaving 5 bases unmatched. Per the germline V gene, CDR1 is SQVTM and CDR2 is ANQGSEA. CDR3 sequence reads: CSVGLAGGTNEQFF. CDR3 DNA: TGCAGCGTTGGCCTAGCGGGAGGAACCAATGAGCAGTTCTTC.

This clonotype was counted many times. The chain combines TRBV28 with TRBJ2-3; perhaps TRBD2 as D (6 bases). The CDR3 covers 15 residues. V was cut by 10 bases and J by 1 base, with 18 bases left in between. The germline V gene has CDR1 MDHEN and CDR2 SYDVKM. The CDR3 loop reads CAMSGSGTGTDTQYF. In DNA, the CDR3 is TGTGCCATGAGCGGGTCCGGGACTGGCACAGATACGCAGTATTTT.

This clonotype was counted ten times or more. The chain links TRBV10-3 to TRBJ2-5; tentatively, D is TRBD1 (7 bases). CDR3 length: 12 residues. V dropped 6 bases and J dropped 6 bases, with 11 bases sitting between them. Germline V gives CDR1 ENHRY, CDR2 SYGVKD. The chain's CDR3 is CAISSGGQTQYF. The CDR3 DNA reads as TGTGCCATCAGCTCAGGGGGGCAGACCCAGTACTTC.

In its sample, this clonotype was seen many times. The chain has TRBV28 and TRBJ1-1; 7 positions match TRBD1. This CDR3 is built from 12 residues. Germline V CDR1 and CDR2: MDHEN, SYDVKM. Trimming removed 6 bases from V and 8 bases from J; junction bases left unmatched: 6. The CDR3 nucleotides read TGTGCCAGCAGAGAGAGGGGGCGCGAAGCTTTCTTT. Amino acid sequence: CASRERGREAFF.

A note on this clonotype: This sequence may be a read error, since a much larger clone differs from it by one base. V gene TRBV5-1 combines with J gene TRBJ2-7; the D gene is possibly TRBD2 (5 bases). The CDR3 is 15 residues long. V lost 4 bases and J 1 base, leaving 15 bases between the germline ends. Germline V gene lookup returns CDR1 SGHRS and CDR2 YFSETQ. CDR3 DNA: TGCGCCAGCAGCCCGGGTGATAGCGCTTCCTACGAGCAGTACTTC. Protein: CASSPGDSASYEQYF.

This clonotype was counted many times. The rearrangement joins TRBV6-1 to TRBJ2-7; the D call may be TRBD1 or TRBD2 (5 bases each). This CDR3 is 13 amino acids long. The germline CDR1 and CDR2 sequences are MNHNS and SASEGT. Trimming took 0 bases from V and 5 from J, leaving 8 bases between them. This chain's CDR3 is CASSEAGADEQYF. The CDR3 nucleotides are TGTGCCAGCAGTGAAGCCGGGGCGGACGAGCAGTACTTC.

The chain is built from TRBV7-9 and TRBJ2-2, with 8 bases that match TRBD2. CDR1 is SEHNR and CDR2 is FQNEAQ in the germline V gene (reference sequence). With V trimmed by 10 bases and J by 2 bases, 6 bases remained unmatched. This CDR3 spans 14 amino acids. CDR3 protein: CATQTSANTGELFF. The DNA for the CDR3 is TGTGCCACCCAGACTAGCGCAAACACCGGGGAGCTGTTTTTT.

This clonotype was recorded at least ten times. This CDR3 is CASALRRRSKETQYF. The CDR3 DNA reads TGCGCCAGCGCTTTAAGGCGACGCTCCAAAGAGACCCAGTACTTC. This rearrangement joins TRBV23-1 to TRBJ2-5; D is ambiguous. TRBV23-1 is known as an ORF, though its function is uncertain. This CDR3 is built from 15 residues. V was cut by 8 bases and J by 3 bases, with 19 bases left in between.

This clonotype was seen many times. The rearrangement joins TRBV28 to TRBJ2-7; 7 bases map to TRBD1. The CDR3 totals 14 residues. Germline V CDR1 and CDR2: MDHEN, SYDVKM. Trimming took 5 bases from V and 7 from J; bases not matched to a gene: 11. The CDR3 DNA is TGTGCCAGCAGTCCTGCGGACAGGCGATGGGAGCAGTACTTC. Its translation: CASSPADRRWEQYF.

This clonotype has at least ten counts. In nucleotides, the CDR3 is TGTGCCAGCAGATCTCAGACTAGCGGGAGGGTGTACGAGCAGTACTTC. As protein: CASRSQTSGRVYEQYF. The chain couples TRBV12-3 or TRBV12-4 to TRBJ2-7; 14 bases align to TRBD2. The CDR3 extends over 16 amino acids. Unmatched junction bases numbered 8, after V lost 6 bases and J lost 4 bases.

This clonotype was observed at least ten times. The chain couples TRBV4-3 to TRBJ2-7, with unresolved D. CDR1 and CDR2 from the germline V gene are LGHNA and YSLEER. This CDR3 has 13 residues. V dropped 0 bases and J dropped 9 bases, with 12 bases sitting between them. The CDR3 DNA reads as TGCGCCAGCAGCCAAGATCCCCGAGAAGTGCAGTACTTC. Its protein is CASSQDPREVQYF.

This clonotype was recorded many times. V gene TRBV28 combines with J gene TRBJ1-2; 7 positions agree with TRBD1. This CDR3 contains 16 residues. The trim removed 7 bases at V and 2 bases at J, leaving 13 bases unmatched. In germline, CDR1 is MDHEN, CDR2 SYDVKM. The CDR3: CASKALGGGENYGYTF. In nucleotides, the CDR3 is TGTGCCAGCAAGGCTCTAGGAGGGGGCGAAAACTATGGCTACACCTTC.

In this sample, this clonotype turned up many times. The chain has TRBV11-2 and TRBJ2-6; TRBD2 might be the D (5 bases). V was pared by 1 base and J by 2 bases, with 9 bases between. This CDR3 region has 16 residues. CDR1 SGHAT and CDR2 FQNNGV come from the germline V gene. The CDR3 nucleotides are TGTGCCAGCAGCTTAGGCTGGGAGACTGGGGCCAACGTCCTGACTTTC. The encoded protein is CASSLGWETGANVLTF. The complete variable domain, with remaining parts taken from reference TRBV11-2 and TRBJ2-6, reads EAGVAQSPRYKIIEKRQSVAFWCNPISGHATLYWYQQILGQGPKLLIQFQNNGVVDDSQLPKDRFSAERLKGVDSTLKIQPAKLEDSAVYLCASSLGWETGANVLTFGAGSRLTVL.

This clonotype was seen many times. The gene calls are TRBV2 and TRBJ2-7; D may be TRBD2 (6 bases). Germline-derived CDR1 and CDR2 are SNHLY and FYNNEI. Trimming took off 6 bases at V and 0 bases at J, with 9 bases between the two ends. The CDR3 loop spans 13 amino acids. CDR3 DNA: TGTGCCAGCAGCGGGAGTGACTCCTACGAGCAGTACTTC. Its translation: CASSGSDSYEQYF.

This clonotype was seen repeatedly, ten times or more. The V call is TRBV29-1, the J call TRBJ1-5; weak D call: TRBD1 (5 bases). The length of the CDR3 is 14 residues. Germline CDR1 is SQVTM and CDR2 is ANQGSEA. V was cut by 4 bases and J by 0 bases, with 10 bases left in between. The CDR3 here is CSVGSGISNQPQHF. The CDR3 DNA reads TGCAGCGTTGGCTCAGGGATTAGCAATCAGCCCCAGCATTTT.

At least ten counts were recorded for this clonotype. The chain recombines TRBV20-1 with TRBJ2-7; D possibly corresponds to TRBD2 (5 bases). This CDR3 spans 12 amino acids. V lost 7 bases, J lost 3 bases, and 13 bases lay in between. Germline V CDR1 and CDR2: DFQATT, SNEGSKA (reference sequence). The CDR3 protein is CSGRADYYEQYF. The CDR3 DNA is TGCAGTGGGCGGGCAGACTACTACGAGCAGTACTTC.